This TCR beta chain came from a study of tumor and adjacent non-tumor tissue in lung cancer. Across the whole study: Aged about 30 to 76 years, patients included nine to eleven men and roughly five women with stage I to III disease.

Overall study findings and caveats: Compared with tumor, normal lung showed significantly lower TCR diversity.

V lost 5 bases and J lost 7, with 17 bases in between. The CDR3 contains 14 residues. RNA was extracted from bulk tissue without any cell sorting. TCRbeta libraries were built with three rounds of nested PCR, modified from ARM-PCR. TCRdb called the multiplex PCR reads again in MiXCR, with one record for every CDR3 protein. Counted here are 200,000 to 250,000 distinct CDR3 sequences, around 71% occurring once; the ten biggest clones make up 25%. A word on this clonotype: As yet, its antigen is unknown.

Sequencing was carried out using lung tumor tissue. This receptor was identified in a man aged 55 to 70 with non-small cell lung cancer. The chain combines TRBV12-3 or TRBV12-4 with TRBJ1-2, with TRBD1 as a possible D gene (5 bases). The DNA of the CDR3 is TGTGCCAGCAGTCTCACAGGCTGGGGGGGTGGCTACACCTTC. Its translation: CASSLTGWGGGYTF.